This entry lists 25 T cell receptor beta chains sequenced from one sample in a study of blood T cell repertoires in COVID-19. The method was immunoSEQ multiplex PCR; TCRdb's version includes in-frame clones alone and lacks a portion of them. Of about 250,000 clones in the sample, roughly nine tenths are singletons; the top ten hold over 2%. The sample consisted of PBMCs or T cells enriched from blood (not recorded which). The receptor source for this set is a woman under 30 who had recovered from COVID-19.

This rearrangement joins TRBV28 to TRBJ1-5; D call uncertain. Germline CDR1 reads MDHEN; CDR2 reads SYDVKM. V gave up 1 base and J gave up 11 bases, with 6 bases separating them. There are 11 residues in the CDR3. CDR3 amino acids: CASSLFLSQHF. The CDR3 DNA sequence: TGTGCCAGCAGTTTATTCCTGTCCCAGCATTTT.

The J gene is TRBJ2-1, the V gene TRBV11-3; 7 positions match TRBD2. The CDR3 has 15 amino acids. Trimming removed 5 bases from V and 4 bases from J; junction bases left unmatched: 8. CDR1 and CDR2 from the germline V gene are SGHNT and YENEEA. CDR3 DNA sequence: TGTGCCAGCAGCCTGGATTGGGGGGGTTACAATGAGCAGTTCTTC. It translates to CASSLDWGGYNEQFF.

In DNA form, the CDR3 reads TGTGCCACCCGGACAGGGGGGAAGCCCCAGCATTTT. This gives the protein CATRTGGKPQHF. The chain combines TRBV10-3 with TRBJ1-5; TRBD1 agrees at 10 bases. Germline CDR1 is ENHRY and CDR2 is SYGVKD. Germline trimming cut 10 bases from V and 8 bases from J; bases unmatched to any gene: 5. This CDR3 region has 12 residues.

The table lists this clone with a few counts. Here the CDR3 DNA reads TGTGCCACCAGCAGAGATCAATCTGGGGCCAACGTCCTGACTTTC. Translating it yields CATSRDQSGANVLTF. V gene TRBV15 combines with J gene TRBJ2-6, with unresolved D. CDR1 is LNHNV and CDR2 is YYDKDF in the germline V gene (reference sequence). The CDR3 spans 15 residues. V was trimmed by 0 bases and J by 1 base, leaving 4 bases between them.

The rearrangement links TRBV28 to TRBJ2-5; D not resolved. The V gene lost 4 bases and the J gene lost 3 bases, with 9 bases spanning the gap. The CDR3 is made up of 13 amino acids. Germline V lookup: CDR1 MDHEN, CDR2 SYDVKM. DNA of the CDR3: TGTGCCAGCAGTTCAGACTTGGAAGAGACCCAGTACTTC. Translating it yields CASSSDLEETQYF.

This clone was seen just once. The chain employs TRBV7-2 and TRBJ2-7; 9 nucleotides align to TRBD2. Looked up from germline, CDR1 is SGHTA and CDR2 is FQGNSA. J lost 6 bases, V lost 7 bases, and 10 bases had no gene match. This CDR3 contains 14 residues. The CDR3 region has the DNA TGTGCCAGCACCAAACAGCGGGGGGACTTCGAGCAGTACTTC. This codes for CASTKQRGDFEQYF.

This chain connects TRBV9 to TRBJ1-2; TRBD1 agrees at 7 bases. The CDR3 has 13 residues. CDR1 and CDR2 (germline): SGDLS, YYNGEE. V lost 7 bases, J lost 7 bases, and 10 bases stayed unmatched. CDR3 residues: CASGLQGNGGYTF. In DNA, the CDR3 is TGTGCCAGCGGCCTACAGGGGAATGGTGGCTACACCTTC.

This chain connects TRBV5-1 to TRBJ2-7; weak D call: TRBD1 (5 bases). CDR3 length equals 15 residues. CDR1 SGHRS and CDR2 YFSETQ come from the germline V gene. Deletions cut 4 bases from V and 2 bases from J, with 16 bases between. The CDR3 region is CASSVNSGPAYEQYF. CDR3 sequence (DNA): TGCGCCAGCAGCGTTAACTCAGGGCCGGCCTACGAGCAGTACTTC.

Of note for this clone: One end of the junction is discordant with germline, which a read error may explain. V usage is TRBV7-7 and J usage is TRBJ2-7; TRBD2 might be the D (6 bases). CDR3 size: 15 residues. Germline V gives CDR1 SSHAT, CDR2 FNYEAQ (reference sequence). The CDR3 DNA is TGTGCTAGCAGCCCCCCCTACGGGGGAACCTACGAGCAGTACTTC. Residues: CASSPPYGGTYEQYF.

The chain combines TRBV2 with TRBJ1-6; unclear D gene. Trimming shortened V by 7 bases and J by 10 bases, and 20 bases separated the two germline ends. Looked up from germline, CDR1 is SNHLY and CDR2 is FYNNEI. This CDR3 is built from 15 residues. The CDR3, as DNA: TGTGCCAGCAACCAACTCTGGGGTACTAGGTCACCCCTCCACTTT. As protein: CASNQLWGTRSPLHF.

The CDR3 region is CASSFPINYGYTF. The CDR3 region has the DNA TGTGCCAGCAGTTTCCCAATTAACTATGGCTACACCTTC. The rearrangement joins TRBV28 to TRBJ1-2; the D is unclear. The CDR3 contains 13 residues. Trimming took off 3 bases at V and 1 base at J, with 6 bases between the two ends. Per the germline V gene, CDR1 is MDHEN and CDR2 is SYDVKM.

The chain combines TRBV7-9 with TRBJ1-4, with D possibly TRBD1 on 6 matching bases. V lost 2 bases, J lost 8 bases, and 9 bases lay in between. CDR3 length equals 13 residues. Germline values: CDR1 SEHNR, CDR2 FQNEAQ (reference sequence). The CDR3 spells CASSLSGVEKLFF. As DNA, the CDR3 is TGTGCCAGCAGCTTATCAGGGGTGGAAAAACTGTTTTTT.

J is TRBJ1-2 and V is TRBV7-9; tentative D call: TRBD1 (5 bases). V shed 0 bases and J shed 0 bases, with 8 bases lying between them. In germline, CDR1 is SEHNR, CDR2 FQNEAQ (reference sequence). This CDR3 is built from 15 residues. CDR3 in DNA: TGTGCCAGCAGCTTAGCGGGGGGTTCTAACTATGGCTACACCTTC. It codes for CASSLAGGSNYGYTF.

The chain combines TRBV7-9 with TRBJ2-7; 12 nucleotides line up with TRBD2. This CDR3 region has 15 residues. The V gene's germline CDR1 is SEHNR and CDR2 FQNEAQ (reference sequence). The J segment lost 2 bases and the V segment lost 3 bases, leaving 2 bases of the junction unmatched. CDR3 nucleotides: TGTGCCAGCAGCTTTACTAGCGGGGGGACCTACGAGCAGTACTTC. This encodes CASSFTSGGTYEQYF.

The gene calls are TRBV11-2 and TRBJ2-1; 9 bases fit TRBD2. Germline loops: CDR1 SGHAT, CDR2 FQNNGV. This CDR3 has 17 residues. Trimming removed 1 base from V and 7 bases from J; junction bases left unmatched: 11. CDR3: CASSLVGGTSRSNEQFF. DNA of the CDR3: TGTGCCAGCAGCTTAGTGGGGGGGACTAGCCGGTCGAATGAGCAGTTCTTC.

The DNA of the CDR3 is TGCGCCAGCAGTGAGTCTGGACTAACACCAGACAGGGGGGTTTTAGGGTATGGCTACACCTTC. Protein: CASSESGLTPDRGVLGYGYTF. The chain combines TRBV10-2 with TRBJ1-2, with 9 bases matching TRBD1. The V segment lost 0 bases and the J segment 5 bases; nucleotides outside the gene matches: 22. Germline loops: CDR1 WSHSY, CDR2 SAAADI. There are 21 residues in the CDR3.

This clone was recorded once. This chain joins TRBV7-2 and TRBJ1-1, with TRBD1 as a possible D gene (5 bases). Germline V lookup: CDR1 SGHTA, CDR2 FQGNSA. V was pared by 7 bases and J by 0 bases, with 15 bases between. There are 15 residues in the CDR3. The chain's CDR3 is CASTRGFLMNTEAFF. In nucleotides, the CDR3 is TGTGCCAGCACACGGGGGTTCCTCATGAACACTGAAGCTTTCTTT. The full variable domain, in which reference TRBV7-2 and TRBJ1-1 provide the parts outside the CDR3, is GAGVSQSPSNKVTEKGKDVELRCDPISGHTALYWYRQSLGQGLEFLIYFQGNSAPDKSGLPSDRFSAERTGGSVSTLTIQRTQQEDSAVYLCASTRGFLMNTEAFFGQGTRLTVV.

The V gene is TRBV27, the J gene TRBJ1-1; the match to TRBD1 covers 8 bases. CDR3 size: 20 residues. Trimming removed 3 bases from V and 2 bases from J; junction bases left unmatched: 20. In germline, CDR1 is MNHEY, CDR2 SMNVEV (reference sequence). The CDR3 nucleotides are TGTGCCAGCAGTTTGTTCTTTAAGTTCTTCTGGACAGGGATTAACACTGAAGCTTTCTTT. Translating it yields CASSLFFKFFWTGINTEAFF.

The chain couples TRBV19 to TRBJ1-2, with 9 positions matching TRBD1. CDR1 is LNHDA and CDR2 is SQIVND in the germline V gene (reference sequence). The trim removed 5 bases at V and 4 bases at J, leaving 8 bases unmatched. CDR3 size: 15 residues. The CDR3, as DNA: TGTGCCAGTAGTCCCGGGACAGGGACTTTCTATGGCTACACCTTC. It encodes CASSPGTGTFYGYTF.

V and J are TRBV7-8 and TRBJ2-2, with TRBD2 matching over 9 bases. The CDR3 spans 18 residues. The V and J ends lost 8 bases and 7 bases, in that order; junction bases with no gene match: 20. Germline-derived CDR1 and CDR2 are SGHVS and FQNEAQ. CDR3 amino acids: CASQQGRGGRGGRGELFF. As DNA, the CDR3 is TGTGCCAGCCAGCAGGGCCGCGGCGGGCGGGGGGGCCGCGGGGAGCTGTTTTTT.

This clone has only one observation. The V gene is TRBV2, the J gene TRBJ1-1; D might be TRBD1 (6 bases). V lost 7 bases and J 6 bases, leaving 12 bases between the germline ends. The length of the CDR3 is 12 residues. Germline V CDR1 and CDR2: SNHLY, FYNNEI. CDR3 protein: CASTGDNPEAFF. The CDR3 region has the DNA TGTGCCAGCACTGGGGACAACCCTGAAGCTTTCTTT.

The chain couples TRBV27 to TRBJ2-1; 7 bases are shared with TRBD2. CDR3 size: 15 residues. Germline V gives CDR1 MNHEY, CDR2 SMNVEV (reference sequence). Trimming removed 7 bases from V and 0 bases from J; junction bases left unmatched: 6. CDR3 nucleotide sequence: TGTGCCAGCAAAAGGGACTACCTCTCCTACAATGAGCAGTTCTTC. Protein sequence: CASKRDYLSYNEQFF.

This clone was observed once. The chain couples TRBV24-1 to TRBJ2-7; a weak D match, TRBD2 (6 bases). Germline CDR1 reads KGHDR; CDR2 reads SFDVKD. Trimming took off 5 bases at V and 5 bases at J, with 24 bases between the two ends. The CDR3 runs to 17 residues. CDR3 bases: TGTGCCACCAGTGGACGTTCGGGAGACAGCCCGAGGCACGAGCAGTACTTC. Encoded protein: CATSGRSGDSPRHEQYF.

This sequence joins TRBV18 and TRBJ2-7, with 9 bases that match TRBD1. Trimming cost V 4 bases and J 7 bases; bases outside gene matches: 11. Germline CDR1 reads KGHSH; CDR2 reads LQKENI. CDR3 size: 15 residues. The CDR3 here is CASSLGTQGAGEQYF. Written as DNA, the CDR3 is TGTGCCAGCTCACTGGGAACACAGGGGGCAGGGGAGCAGTACTTC.

V is TRBV19 and J is TRBJ1-6; possible D gene TRBD1, 6 bases. V was shortened by 5 bases and J by 7 bases, with 9 bases between the two germline ends. Germline V gives CDR1 LNHDA, CDR2 SQIVND (reference sequence). The CDR3 spans 13 residues. CDR3 region: CASSPDRNSPLHF. The CDR3 nucleotides are TGTGCCAGTAGTCCGGACAGAAATTCACCCCTCCACTTT.